The source of this TCR beta chain is a study of blood T cell repertoires in COVID-19. Assay: immunoSEQ multiplex PCR; the TCRdb copy retains only in-frame clones and omits some. The sample lists about 280,000 clones; 88% were seen once. This CDR3 region has 16 residues. The V end lost 6 bases, the J end lost 7 bases, and 19 bases lay between the germline ends. The germline CDR1 and CDR2 sequences are MNHEY and SMNVEV (reference sequence). This TCR came from a woman aged 60-75 years in a cohort exposed to, infected with or recovered from COVID-19 (not recorded which). Sequenced: PBMCs or T cells enriched from blood (not recorded which). The chain couples TRBV27 to TRBJ1-6; a possible D gene is TRBD1 (5 bases). Here the CDR3 reads CASSASRDPRNSPLHF. The CDR3 DNA reads as TGTGCCAGCAGCGCCAGCAGGGATCCTAGAAATTCACCCCTCCACTTT.